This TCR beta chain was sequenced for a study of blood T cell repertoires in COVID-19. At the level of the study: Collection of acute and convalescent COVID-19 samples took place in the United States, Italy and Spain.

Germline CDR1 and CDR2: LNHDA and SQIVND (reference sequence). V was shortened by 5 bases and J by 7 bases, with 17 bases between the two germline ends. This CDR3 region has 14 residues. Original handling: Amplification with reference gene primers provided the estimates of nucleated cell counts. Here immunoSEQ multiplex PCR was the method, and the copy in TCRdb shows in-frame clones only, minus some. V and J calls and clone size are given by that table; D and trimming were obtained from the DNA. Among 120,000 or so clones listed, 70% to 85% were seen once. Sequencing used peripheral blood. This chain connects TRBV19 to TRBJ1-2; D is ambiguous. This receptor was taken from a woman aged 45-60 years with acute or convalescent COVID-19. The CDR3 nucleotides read TGTGCCAGTAGTTTTGGCCCACAGATCCCTGGCTACACCTTC. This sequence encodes CASSFGPQIPGYTF. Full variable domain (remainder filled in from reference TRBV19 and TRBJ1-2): DGGITQSPKYLFRKEGQNVTLSCEQNLNHDAMYWYRQDPGQGLRLIYYSQIVNDFQKGDIAEGYSVSREKKESFPLTVTSAQKNPTAFYLCASSFGPQIPGYTFGSGTRLTVV.